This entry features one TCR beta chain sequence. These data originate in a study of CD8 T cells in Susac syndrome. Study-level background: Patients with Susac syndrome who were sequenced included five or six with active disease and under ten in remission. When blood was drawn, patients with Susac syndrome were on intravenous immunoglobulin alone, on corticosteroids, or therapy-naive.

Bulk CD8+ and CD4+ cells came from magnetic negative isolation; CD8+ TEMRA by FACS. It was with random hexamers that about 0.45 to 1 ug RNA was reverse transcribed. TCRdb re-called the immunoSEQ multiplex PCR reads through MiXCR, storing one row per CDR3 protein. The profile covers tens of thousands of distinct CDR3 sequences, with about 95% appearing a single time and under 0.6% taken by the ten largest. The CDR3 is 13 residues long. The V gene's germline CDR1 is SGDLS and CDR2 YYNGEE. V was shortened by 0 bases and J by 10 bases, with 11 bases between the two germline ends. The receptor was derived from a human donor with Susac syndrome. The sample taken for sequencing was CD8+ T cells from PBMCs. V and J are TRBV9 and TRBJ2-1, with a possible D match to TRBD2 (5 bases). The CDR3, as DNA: TGTGCCAGCAGCGTAGCTTTGGCTAGCGAGCAGTTCTTC. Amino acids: CASSVALASEQFF.